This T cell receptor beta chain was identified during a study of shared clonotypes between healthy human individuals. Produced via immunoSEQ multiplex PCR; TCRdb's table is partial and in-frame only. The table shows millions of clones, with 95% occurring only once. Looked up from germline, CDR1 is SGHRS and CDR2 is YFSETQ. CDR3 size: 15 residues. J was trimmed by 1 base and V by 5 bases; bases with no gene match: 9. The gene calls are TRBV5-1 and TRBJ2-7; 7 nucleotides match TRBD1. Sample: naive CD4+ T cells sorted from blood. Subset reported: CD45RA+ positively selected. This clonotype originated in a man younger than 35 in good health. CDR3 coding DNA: TGCGCCAGCAGTGGACAGGCCGCAGGGTCCTACGAGCAGTACTTC. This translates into CASSGQAAGSYEQYF.